These 20 T cell receptor beta chains came from one sample sequenced in a study of cytomegalovirus exposure and HLA in healthy donors. This PCR relied on a set of 60 Vbeta primers and 13 Jbeta primers. Profiled with immunoSEQ multiplex PCR; TCRdb holds only in-frame clones, not every one. The table shows tens of thousands of clones, with roughly 86% occurring only once. The specimen was PBMCs. Source of these receptors: a young man in good health and CMV-seronegative.

The chain is built from TRBV6-6 and TRBJ2-1; D is unclear. In germline, CDR1 is MNHNY, CDR2 SVGAGI (reference sequence). Trimming removed 2 bases at V and 8 bases at J, with 19 bases between. The CDR3 is made up of 16 amino acids. CDR3 bases: TGTGCCAGCAGTTACAATGGTCTAGAAAGATCCGATGAGCAGTTCTTC. Amino acid sequence: CASSYNGLERSDEQFF.

J is TRBJ1-2 and V is TRBV10-2, with a possible D match to TRBD1 (6 bases). The CDR3 runs to 14 residues. The V gene lost 5 bases and the J gene lost 2 bases, with 12 bases spanning the gap. Germline values: CDR1 WSHSY, CDR2 SAAADI. In DNA, the CDR3 is TGCGCCAGCAGTAACAGGGCCGCGAACTATGGCTACACCTTC. As protein: CASSNRAANYGYTF.

The V call is TRBV27, the J call TRBJ2-1, with D perhaps matching TRBD2 (6 bases). V gave up 6 bases and J gave up 6 bases, with 21 bases separating them. Germline lookup yields CDR1 MNHEY and CDR2 SMNVEV (reference sequence). CDR3 length: 16 residues. In nucleotides, the CDR3 is TGTGCCAGCAGGCCTGGAGGGGTCATTTCCCGCAATGAGCAGTTCTTC. This encodes CASRPGGVISRNEQFF.

The rearrangement joins TRBV2 to TRBJ2-7; 9 bases are a match to TRBD2. The CDR3 runs to 18 residues. V trimming: 3 bases; J trimming: 2 bases; junction bases outside the gene matches: 14. Germline V gene data show CDR1 as SNHLY and CDR2 as FYNNEI. CDR3 protein: CASSDSGLAPSHPYEQYF. The CDR3 DNA follows: TGTGCCAGCAGTGACTCGGGACTAGCTCCCTCACACCCCTACGAGCAGTACTTC.

Note on this clone: The junction departs from germline at one end; a sequencing error may be responsible. The chain is built from TRBV4-1 and TRBJ2-7; 13 nucleotides align to TRBD2. CDR1 is MGHRA, CDR2 YSYEKL, per germline. The CDR3 consists of 18 residues. CDR3 DNA: TGCGCCATCAGCCGAAGACTAGCGGGAGGCCCCGGGAGCAACGAGCAGTACTTC. This codes for CAISRRLAGGPGSNEQYF.

The rearrangement links TRBV2 to TRBJ2-2, with TRBD1 identical over 8 bases. With V trimmed by 5 bases and J by 6 bases, 8 bases remained unmatched. The CDR3 loop spans 15 amino acids. Germline V gene sequence: CDR1 SNHLY, CDR2 FYNNEI. The CDR3, as DNA: TGTGCCAGCAGTCAGGGGGCCGTTGCCCCCGGGGAGCTGTTTTTT. This translates into CASSQGAVAPGELFF.

This clone was counted a few times. The rearrangement uses TRBV7-3 and TRBJ1-2, with D tentatively TRBD1 (5 bases). This CDR3 region has 13 residues. Germline loops: CDR1 SGHTA, CDR2 FQGTGA. The V and J ends lost 5 bases and 2 bases respectively, with 9 bases between them. In DNA form, the CDR3 reads TGTGCCAGCAGCGGACGGGGGAACTATGGCTACACCTTC. This codes for CASSGRGNYGYTF.

CDR3 in amino acids: CASSVRDRVDSPLHF. The CDR3 nucleotides are TGTGCCAGCAGTGTGCGGGACAGGGTCGATTCACCCCTCCACTTT. The chain has TRBV6-1 and TRBJ1-6; 9 nucleotides line up with TRBD1. Germline CDR1 is MNHNS and CDR2 is SASEGT. Unmatched junction bases numbered 6, after V lost 4 bases and J lost 8 bases. The CDR3 totals 15 residues.

Written as DNA, the CDR3 is TGTGCCAGCAGGGACGTAGGAGGGAGGGATGAAAAACTGTTTTTT. The encoded protein is CASRDVGGRDEKLFF. The chain has TRBV7-2 and TRBJ1-4; D remains unclear. This CDR3 spans 15 amino acids. CDR1 SGHTA and CDR2 FQGNSA come from the germline V gene. Trimming left V 6 bases short and J 6 bases short, with 17 bases between.

This sequence joins TRBV7-6 and TRBJ2-1; TRBD2 matches at 8 bases. V was clipped by 8 bases and J by 2 bases; unmatched bases: 2. The CDR3 contains 13 residues. The germline CDR1 and CDR2 sequences are SGHVS and FNYEAQ. The CDR3 protein is CASHSGAYNEQFF. DNA for the CDR3: TGTGCCAGCCATAGCGGGGCCTACAATGAGCAGTTCTTC.

The table lists this clone with a count of one. J is TRBJ1-3 and V is TRBV28; D is undetermined. Germline CDR1 reads MDHEN; CDR2 reads SYDVKM. With 4 bases removed from V and 4 bases from J, the gap between germline ends came to 23 bases. The CDR3 is 18 residues long. CDR3 loop: CASSSNLPRVLQGNTIYF. The CDR3 DNA reads TGTGCCAGCAGTTCGAACCTCCCCCGGGTCCTCCAGGGAAACACCATATATTTT.

The chain has TRBV5-1 and TRBJ2-3; 8 positions agree with TRBD2. CDR1 and CDR2 from the germline V gene are SGHRS and YFSETQ. V dropped 0 bases and J dropped 2; count of bases not matched to a gene: 8. The length of the CDR3 is 17 residues. CDR3: CASSLAGVSGVTDTQYF. In nucleotides, the CDR3 is TGCGCCAGCAGCTTGGCGGGTGTTAGCGGGGTCACAGATACGCAGTATTTT.

CDR3 protein: CASSYIRDQPQHF. Written as DNA, the CDR3 is TGTGCCAGCAGTTACATCAGGGATCAGCCCCAGCATTTT. The rearrangement joins TRBV6-5 to TRBJ1-5, with D maybe TRBD1 (5 bases). This CDR3 has 13 residues. From germline, CDR1 is MNHEY and CDR2 SVGAGI. V was shortened by 2 bases and J by 5 bases, with 7 bases between the two germline ends.

A word on this clone: Likely a read error: the CDR3 ends without its conserved phenylalanine or tryptophan. J is TRBJ1-1 and V is TRBV29-1, with TRBD1 matching over 8 bases. Losses at the gene ends were 5 bases for V and 5 bases for J; bases not matched to a gene: 7. The CDR3 has 13 residues. Per germline, CDR1 SQVTM and CDR2 ANQGSEA. This chain's CDR3 is CSVYRTGQTEAFL. The CDR3 nucleotides are TGCAGCGTTTACCGGACAGGGCAAACTGAAGCTTTCTTG.

This clone was counted between two and nine times. The chain is built from TRBV29-1 and TRBJ2-2; tentative D call: TRBD2 (6 bases). Trimming removed 6 bases from V and 6 bases from J, with 14 bases in between. Germline CDR1 is SQVTM and CDR2 is ANQGSEA. The CDR3 has 13 amino acids. The CDR3 coding sequence is TGCAGCGTGCTCGGGAGCAGGTCCGGGGAGCTGTTTTTT. Protein: CSVLGSRSGELFF.

This chain connects TRBV4-1 to TRBJ1-3, with a possible D match to TRBD1 (6 bases). The length of the CDR3 is 16 residues. V was shortened by 2 bases and J by 4 bases, with 15 bases between the two germline ends. CDR1 is MGHRA and CDR2 is YSYEKL in the germline V gene. In DNA, the CDR3 is TGCGCCAGCAGCCAACCTATCCGGGACAAAGGAAACACCATATATTTT. It codes for CASSQPIRDKGNTIYF.

V and J are TRBV5-6 and TRBJ2-5; TRBD1 aligns across 8 bases. The CDR3 contains 14 residues. The junction had 3 bases not matched to a gene; V was cut back by 3 bases and J by 2 bases. CDR1 is SGHDT and CDR2 is YYEEEE in the germline V gene. CDR3 DNA sequence: TGTGCCAGCAGCTCCCGGGACAGGCAAGAGACCCAGTACTTC. Residues: CASSSRDRQETQYF.

The V gene is TRBV2, the J gene TRBJ2-1, with TRBD1 matching 7 bases. This CDR3 has 15 amino acids. V lost 2 bases and J lost 6; bases outside the gene matches: 7. Germline values: CDR1 SNHLY, CDR2 FYNNEI. The CDR3 DNA sequence: TGTGCCAGCAGTGAACAGGGGGTAGAGTCCAATGAGCAGTTCTTC. Encoded protein: CASSEQGVESNEQFF.

This chain connects TRBV7-2 to TRBJ2-5; D possibly corresponds to TRBD2 (5 bases). The DNA end lines up better with TRBJ2-7; the J call may be wrong. CDR1 and CDR2 from the germline V gene are SGHTA and FQGNSA. CDR3 length: 15 residues. DNA for the CDR3: TGTGCCAGCAGCTTAGTTCCGGGGATCTCCTACGAGCAGTACTTC. This encodes CASSLVPGISYEQYF.

This chain links TRBV7-3 with TRBJ2-3; weak D call: TRBD2 (5 bases). CDR3 length: 14 residues. V was trimmed by 2 bases and J by 5 bases, leaving 11 bases between them. CDR1 and CDR2 from the germline V gene are SGHTA and FQGTGA. CDR3 sequence: CASSLGGSGDTQYF. For the CDR3, the DNA is TGTGCCAGCAGCTTAGGAGGATCCGGAGATACGCAGTATTTT.